This T cell receptor beta chain stems from a study of regulatory T cells in long-lasting Graves disease. iRepertoire HTBI primers and Arm-PCR of CDR3 regions built TCR beta libraries. TCRdb used MiXCR to reprocess the multiplex PCR reads, holding one entry per CDR3 protein. The sample records about 310,000 distinct CDR3 sequences, roughly 18% being singletons. Time point defined: newly diagnosed GD, antithyroid drugs for less than 3 months. PBMC RNA served as the TCR library source. Approximately 9 milliliters of peripheral blood were taken and placed in EDTA tubes. This clonotype was found many times. The sample in question was peripheral blood mononuclear cells (PBMCs), obtained at new diagnosis, from a patient treated with antithyroid drugs. The receptor comes from a female donor with Graves disease.

The chain's CDR3 is CASSAYVDNYGYTF. The CDR3 coding sequence is TGTGCCAGTAGTGCCTATGTCGACAACTATGGCTACACCTTC. The rearrangement joins TRBV19 to TRBJ1-2; no clear D gene. V dropped 5 bases and J dropped 2 bases, with 12 bases sitting between them. This CDR3 spans 14 amino acids. Germline V gene sequence: CDR1 LNHDA, CDR2 SQIVND (reference sequence). The whole variable domain, remainder taken from reference TRBV19 and TRBJ1-2, is DGGITQSPKYLFRKEGQNVTLSCEQNLNHDAMYWYRQDPGQGLRLIYYSQIVNDFQKGDIAEGYSVSREKKESFPLTVTSAQKNPTAFYLCASSAYVDNYGYTFGSGTRLTVV.